One sample yielded the 3 T cell receptor beta chains listed below, sequenced in a study of CD8 T cells in Susac syndrome. The RNA input was about 0.5 to 1 ug, and it was reverse transcribed with random hexamers. TCRdb fed the immunoSEQ multiplex PCR reads into MiXCR, producing one record per CDR3 protein. The sample lists about 140,000 distinct CDR3 sequences; around 95% were seen once. Sequenced: CD4+ T cells from PBMCs. These receptors all stem from a human donor with Susac syndrome.

The chain is built from TRBV20-1 and TRBJ1-1; D call uncertain. The CDR3 covers 13 residues. Trimming stripped 3 bases from V and 0 bases from J, with 8 bases between. The germline V gene encodes CDR1 DFQATT and CDR2 SNEGSKA (reference sequence). This CDR3 is CSASSGVNTEAFF. The CDR3 DNA is TGCAGTGCTAGCTCAGGTGTGAACACTGAAGCTTTCTTT.

This sequence joins TRBV18 and TRBJ2-1; 10 bases match TRBD1. The CDR3 is 17 residues long. After removal of 0 bases from V and 7 bases from J, the junction contained 9 bases not matched to a gene. Germline CDR1 reads KGHSH; CDR2 reads LQKENI. CDR3 DNA: TGTGCCAGCTCACCACCAGTTTGGGACAGGGGAGATAATGAGCAGTTCTTC. Residues: CASSPPVWDRGDNEQFF.

The chain joins TRBV4-3 to TRBJ2-3; D tentatively reads TRBD1 or TRBD2 (5 bases each). CDR1 and CDR2 (germline): LGHNA, YSLEER. The CDR3 has 16 amino acids. The V gene lost 0 bases and the J gene lost 4 bases, with 14 bases spanning the gap. The CDR3 is CASSQDKRGGADTQYF. CDR3 nucleotides: TGCGCCAGCAGCCAAGATAAGAGGGGCGGCGCAGATACGCAGTATTTT.